This entry lists 16 T cell receptor beta chains sequenced from one sample in a study of tumor-infiltrating lymphocytes in primary liver carcinoma. Making TCR beta cDNA involved approximately 530 ng total RNA and a constant-region primer. Construction of TCR beta libraries relied on three successive nested multiplex PCR rounds employing slightly modified ARM-PCR. TRBV1-TRBV30 forward and Cbeta reverse primers drove the first two roughly 10-cycle rounds. TCRdb reanalysed the multiplex PCR reads using MiXCR and keeps one entry per CDR3 protein. The profile shows about 180,000 distinct CDR3 sequences, 50% to 75% of them singletons. The authors took blood RNA from unsorted whole blood and also extracted germline DNA. Sequencing was carried out using peripheral blood. These receptors came from a man in his forties or fifties with primary liver carcinoma and hepatitis B virus infection.

This clonotype was found many times. The chain has TRBV11-2 and TRBJ2-5, with D possibly matching TRBD2 (7 bases). The CDR3 spans 15 residues. V lost 0 bases, J lost 4 bases, and 12 bases lay in between. Germline V lookup: CDR1 SGHAT, CDR2 FQNNGV. CDR3 residues: CASSLEGGLGETQYF. Written as DNA, the CDR3 is TGTGCCAGCAGCTTAGAGGGGGGGCTGGGAGAGACCCAGTACTTC.

This clonotype was seen more than once but under ten times. This sequence may be a read error, since a much larger clone differs from it by one base. The chain has TRBV11-2 and TRBJ1-2; unclear D gene. The CDR3 is made up of 11 amino acids. Germline V gene sequence: CDR1 SGHAT, CDR2 FQNNGV. CDR3 residues: CASSLLRNRDF. The CDR3 nucleotides read TGTGCCAGCAGCCTGCTCCGGAACAGAGACTTC.

The chain carries TRBV6-5 and TRBJ2-1, with D unclear. The CDR3 extends over 16 amino acids. Germline values: CDR1 MNHEY, CDR2 SVGAGI. The V gene lost 1 base and the J gene lost 11 bases, with 21 bases spanning the gap. This CDR3 reads CASSYYTRRFRNKQFF. CDR3 nucleotide sequence: TGTGCCAGCAGTTACTATACAAGGCGGTTTAGGAATAAGCAGTTCTTC.

This clonotype was detected a few times. The J gene is TRBJ2-1, the V gene TRBV11-2; D is undetermined. Germline values: CDR1 SGHAT, CDR2 FQNNGV. This CDR3 comprises 18 residues. The V end lost 2 bases, the J end lost 3 bases, and 20 bases lay between the germline ends. CDR3 bases: TGTGCCAGCAGCTTAAGATCTTCGGTTTGGGTACGCTACAATGAGCAGTTCTTC. Residues: CASSLRSSVWVRYNEQFF.

This chain joins TRBV10-1 and TRBJ2-3; 10 nucleotides line up with TRBD2. CDR1 WNHNN and CDR2 SYGVQD come from the germline V gene (reference sequence). CDR3 length equals 15 residues. J gave up 6 bases and V 4 bases, and 7 bases lay outside the gene matches. The CDR3 here is CASSVSGRAGDTQYF. The CDR3 DNA is TGCGCCAGCAGTGTGAGCGGGAGGGCCGGGGATACGCAGTATTTT.

This clonotype appeared a few times. The gene calls are TRBV10-3 and TRBJ2-3; TRBD1 aligns across 8 bases. Trimming cost V 2 bases and J 4 bases; bases outside gene matches: 2. Germline lookup yields CDR1 ENHRY and CDR2 SYGVKD. The CDR3 extends over 14 amino acids. CDR3 in amino acids: CAISEEQGADTQYF. In DNA, the CDR3 is TGTGCCATCAGTGAGGAACAGGGGGCAGATACGCAGTATTTT.

In its sample, this clonotype was seen a few times. A read error is possible here, since a much larger clone lies one base away. The chain is built from TRBV5-5 and TRBJ2-3; 7 bases map to TRBD2. The CDR3 runs 16 residues. Germline assignment: CDR1 SGHKS and CDR2 YYEKEE (reference sequence). CDR3 in DNA: TGTGCCAGCAGCTCGCTCCTAGCGGCCAGCATAGATACGCAGTATTTT. Protein: CASSSLLAASIDTQYF.

This clonotype was found once. The rearrangement uses TRBV5-8 and TRBJ2-7; perhaps TRBD1 as D (6 bases). Trimming stripped 4 bases from V and 5 bases from J, with 19 bases between. This CDR3 contains 15 residues. The germline V gene has CDR1 SGHTS and CDR2 YDEGEE. The CDR3 reads CASSPRVGGQNEQYF. CDR3 in DNA: TGTGCCAGCAGCCCTCGTGTAGGGGGTCAGAACGAGCAGTACTTC.

This chain uses TRBV28 with TRBJ1-5; D gene uncertain. This CDR3 has 11 amino acids. Looked up from germline, CDR1 is MDHEN and CDR2 is SYDVKM. The ends were cut back, 2 bases at V and 4 bases at J, with 0 bases in the middle. The CDR3 DNA reads TGTGCCAGCAGTTTAAATCAGCCCCAGCATTTT. Translated, it gives CASSLNQPQHF.

Details on this clonotype: A junction end diverges from the germline sequence, so it may reflect a read error. The gene calls are TRBV6-6 and TRBJ1-2; 9 bases line up with TRBD1. This CDR3 spans 16 amino acids. Per the germline V gene, CDR1 is MNHNY and CDR2 is SVGAGI (reference sequence). This CDR3 reads CACSSPRTGEKYGYTF. For the CDR3, the DNA is TGTGCCTGCAGTTCCCCACGGACAGGGGAGAAGTATGGCTACACCTTC.

Concerning this clonotype itself: Without the conserved terminal phenylalanine or tryptophan, this CDR3 likely stems from a read error. The DNA is omitted, as the CDR3 cannot be located on it reliably, and the CDR3 follows TCRdb's listing. This sequence joins TRBV4-1 and TRBJ1-5; whether TRBD1, the table's D call, matches the DNA was not checked. Germline V CDR1 and CDR2: MGHRA, YSYEKL. The CDR3 has 14 residues if both end residues are counted. CDR3: CASSQVTGGGPQDS.

The chain joins TRBV30 to TRBJ2-7, with TRBD1 matching over 8 bases. The V and J ends lost 7 bases and 3 bases, in that order; junction bases with no gene match: 8. Germline V gene data show CDR1 as GTSNPN and CDR2 as SVGIG (reference sequence). The CDR3 has 13 residues. CDR3 DNA sequence: TGTGCCTTCGGAAGGGACAGGTACTACGAGCAGTACTTC. Translated, it gives CAFGRDRYYEQYF.

The genes are TRBV11-2 and TRBJ2-2; no reliable D call. Germline CDR1 and CDR2: SGHAT and FQNNGV. V was shortened by 5 bases and J by 4 bases, with 14 bases between the two germline ends. This CDR3 is built from 15 residues. Here the CDR3 DNA reads TGTGCCAGCAGCCCTTTTAGTCGAGGCACCGGGGAGCTGTTTTTT. It specifies CASSPFSRGTGELFF.

This clonotype was observed a few times. The chain is built from TRBV12-3 or TRBV12-4 and TRBJ2-3; perhaps TRBD2 as D (8 bases). The V and J ends lost 9 bases and 5 bases respectively, with 24 bases between them. This CDR3 has 16 residues. CDR3 DNA sequence: TGTGCCAGTAGCCTAGGGACAGCGGGAGTGGGAGATACGCAGTATTTT. As protein: CASSLGTAGVGDTQYF.

In regard to this clonotype: Being one base from a much bigger clone, this may be a read error. The chain combines TRBV4-1 with TRBJ2-7; D may be TRBD2 (5 bases). CDR1 is MGHRA, CDR2 YSYEKL, per germline. The CDR3 extends over 15 amino acids. The CDR3 DNA reads TGCGCCAGCAGCCAAGAGGAGGCGAGTTCCTACGTGCAGTACTTC. Protein sequence: CASSQEEASSYVQYF.

A remark on this clonotype: The CDR3 carries no conserved terminal phenylalanine or tryptophan, so it likely arises from a read error. It is unclear where the CDR3 begins or ends on the DNA, so no DNA is shown, and the CDR3 is as TCRdb lists it. The chain is built from TRBV11-2 and TRBJ1-5. A total of 14 residues make up the CDR3, ends included. CDR1 is SGHAT and CDR2 is FQNNGV in the germline V gene. CDR3 sequence reads: CASSLETGDQPRHY.